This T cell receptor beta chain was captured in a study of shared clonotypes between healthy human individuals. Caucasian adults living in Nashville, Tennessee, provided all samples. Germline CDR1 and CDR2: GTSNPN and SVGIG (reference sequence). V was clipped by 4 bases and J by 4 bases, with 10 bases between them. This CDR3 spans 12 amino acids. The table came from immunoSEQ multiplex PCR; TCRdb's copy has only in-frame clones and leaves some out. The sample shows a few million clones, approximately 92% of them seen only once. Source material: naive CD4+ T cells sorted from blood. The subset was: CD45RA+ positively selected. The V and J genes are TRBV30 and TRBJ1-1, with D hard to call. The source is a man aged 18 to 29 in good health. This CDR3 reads CAWTPRGTEAFF. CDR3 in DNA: TGTGCCTGGACCCCTCGGGGCACTGAAGCTTTCTTT.